Here is one T cell receptor beta chain with its context. CDR1 and CDR2 from the germline V gene are LGHDT and YNNKEL (reference sequence). CDR3 size: 15 residues. V was shortened by 8 bases and J by 3 bases, with 20 bases between the two germline ends. The data were produced by immunoSEQ multiplex PCR, yet TCRdb's version contains in-frame clones alone and is incomplete. This table holds about 210,000 clones, more than 70% found once. The study drew participants aged roughly 18 to 95 years from 20 to 30 US areas. Which cohort a participant joined came from the clinical history participants gave. The data were obtained in a study of blood T cell repertoires in COVID-19. Background on the study: The origin of the acute and convalescent COVID-19 samples was the United States, Italy and Spain. The analysed material was cDNA or gDNA that came from T cells, B-cell-depleted T cells, or PBMCs.

The receptor's source is a man aged 40-55 years with acute COVID-19. Specimen: PBMCs or T cells enriched from blood (not recorded which). The chain carries TRBV3-1 (or the pseudogene TRBV3-2) and TRBJ2-7; weak D call: TRBD2 (6 bases). CDR3 sequence: CASSLRPRDFYEQYF. The CDR3 bases are TGTGCCAGCTCATTGAGGCCCAGGGACTTCTACGAGCAGTACTTC.